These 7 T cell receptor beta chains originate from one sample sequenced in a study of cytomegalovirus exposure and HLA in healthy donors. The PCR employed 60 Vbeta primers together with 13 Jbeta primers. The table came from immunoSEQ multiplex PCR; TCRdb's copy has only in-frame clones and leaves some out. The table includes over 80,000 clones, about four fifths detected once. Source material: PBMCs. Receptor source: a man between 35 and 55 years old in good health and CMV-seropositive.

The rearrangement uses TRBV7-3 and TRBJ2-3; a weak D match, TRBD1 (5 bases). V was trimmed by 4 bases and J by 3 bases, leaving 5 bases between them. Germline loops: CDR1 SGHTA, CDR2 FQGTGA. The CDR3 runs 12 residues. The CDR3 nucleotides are TGTGCCAGCAGCTCAGGGACAGATACGCAGTATTTT. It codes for CASSSGTDTQYF.

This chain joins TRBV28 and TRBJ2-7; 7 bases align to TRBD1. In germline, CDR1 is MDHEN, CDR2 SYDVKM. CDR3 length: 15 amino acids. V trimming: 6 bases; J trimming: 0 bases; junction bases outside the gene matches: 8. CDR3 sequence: CASRVAGGSSYEQYF. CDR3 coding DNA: TGTGCCAGCAGGGTAGCAGGGGGAAGCTCCTACGAGCAGTACTTC.

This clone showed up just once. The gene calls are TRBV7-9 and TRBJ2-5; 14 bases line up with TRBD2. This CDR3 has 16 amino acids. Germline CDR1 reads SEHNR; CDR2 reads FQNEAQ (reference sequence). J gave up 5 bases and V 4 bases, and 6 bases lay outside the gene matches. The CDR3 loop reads CASSWGLAGAEETQYF. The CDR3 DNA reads TGTGCCAGCAGCTGGGGACTAGCGGGGGCAGAGGAGACCCAGTACTTC.

DNA for the CDR3: TGTGCCAGCAGTGAACTTGGACAGGGTTTGAATCAGCCCCAGCATTTT. Protein product: CASSELGQGLNQPQHF. The chain combines TRBV2 with TRBJ1-5, with 8 positions matching TRBD1. Germline-derived CDR1 and CDR2 are SNHLY and FYNNEI. V dropped 2 bases and J dropped 4; count of bases not matched to a gene: 7. This CDR3 is 16 amino acids long.

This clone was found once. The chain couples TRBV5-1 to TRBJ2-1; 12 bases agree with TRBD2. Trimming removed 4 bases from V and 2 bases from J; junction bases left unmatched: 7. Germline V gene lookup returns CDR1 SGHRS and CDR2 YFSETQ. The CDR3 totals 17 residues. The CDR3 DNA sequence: TGCGCCAGCAGCCGCCGACTAGCGGGAGAGGCCTACAATGAGCAGTTCTTC. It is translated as CASSRRLAGEAYNEQFF. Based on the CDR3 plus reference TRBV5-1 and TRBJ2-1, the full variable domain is KAGVTQTPRYLIKTRGQQVTLSCSPISGHRSVSWYQQTPGQGLQFLFEYFSETQRNKGNFPGRFSGRQFSNSRSEMNVSTLELGDSALYLCASSRRLAGEAYNEQFFGPGTRLTVL.

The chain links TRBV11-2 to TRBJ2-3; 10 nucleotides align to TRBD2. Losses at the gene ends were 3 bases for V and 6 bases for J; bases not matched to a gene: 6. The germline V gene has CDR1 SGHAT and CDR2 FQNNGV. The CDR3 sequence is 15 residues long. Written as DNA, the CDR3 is TGTGCCAGCAGCTTTCAACTAGCGGGGTGGGATACGCAGTATTTT. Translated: CASSFQLAGWDTQYF.

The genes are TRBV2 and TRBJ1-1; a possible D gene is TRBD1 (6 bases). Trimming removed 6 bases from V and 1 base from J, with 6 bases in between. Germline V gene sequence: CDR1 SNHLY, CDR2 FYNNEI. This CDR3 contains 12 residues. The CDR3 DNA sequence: TGTGCCAGCAGACAGGGGAACACTGAAGCTTTCTTT. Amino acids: CASRQGNTEAFF.